The source of this T cell receptor beta chain is a study of beta chain features in type 1 diabetes. Study conclusions and caveats: Across all four CD4+ subsets, people with type 1 diabetes showed modestly shorter TCRB CDR3s.

Comment on this clone: The antigen remains unidentified.

As every portion of the isolated RNA was reverse transcribed, the sequencing read expressed TCRB transcripts. Libraries were prepared by immunoSEQ multiplex PCR; TCRdb keeps only in-frame clonotypes and omits some of them. The data show 150,000 to 200,000 clones, with over 55% seen just once and around 0.08% held by the top ten. The CDR3 is 14 residues long. Germline V gives CDR1 SGDLS, CDR2 YYNGEE. V dropped 0 bases and J dropped 2 bases, with 8 bases sitting between them. The sequencing input was naive CD4+ T cells from blood. This chain links TRBV9 with TRBJ2-5, with D uncertain. This TCR was recovered from a man aged 25 to 40 with type 1 diabetes. The DNA of the CDR3 is TGTGCCAGCAGCGTAGCGGCTCTTCAAGAGACCCAGTACTTC. This sequence encodes CASSVAALQETQYF.